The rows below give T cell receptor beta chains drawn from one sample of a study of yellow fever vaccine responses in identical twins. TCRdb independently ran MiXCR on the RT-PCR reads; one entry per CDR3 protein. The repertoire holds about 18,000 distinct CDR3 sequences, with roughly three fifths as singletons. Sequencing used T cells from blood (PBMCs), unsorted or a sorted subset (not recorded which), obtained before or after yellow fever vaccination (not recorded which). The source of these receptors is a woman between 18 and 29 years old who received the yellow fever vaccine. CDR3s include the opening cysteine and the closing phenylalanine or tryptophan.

CASSPGQNIQYF,TRBJ2-4,TRBV18
CASRATSNQPQHF,TRBJ1-5,TRBV6-1
CASSAFRASGTEAFF,TRBJ1-1,TRBV18
CASSLQRESGYTF,TRBJ1-2,TRBV7-2
CASSPMLAGAQNTGELFF,TRBJ2-2,TRBV18
CASSVRDGYNEQFF,TRBJ2-1,TRBV2
CAISDEVSGANVLTF,TRBJ2-6,TRBV10-3
CASSLTPTAYNEQFF,TRBJ2-1,TRBV7-3
CSARAGQNTGELFF,TRBJ2-2,TRBV20-1
CSVPTTSGPLFF,TRBJ2-1,TRBV29-1
CSVGLEQGPTYEQYF,TRBJ2-7,TRBV29-1
CATSDSGGRTGELFF,TRBJ2-2,TRBV24-1
CSARDSGDLAGELFF,TRBJ2-2,TRBV20-1
CASSFRQGASYEQYF,TRBJ2-7,TRBV28
CASRRDPSYNEQFF,TRBJ2-1,TRBV2
CASSSRRSNTEAFF,TRBJ1-1,TRBV7-8
CASSPGAGNYEQYF,TRBJ2-7,TRBV18
CASTLRAALVNEQFF,TRBJ2-1,TRBV28
CASSQQGVAGRITQYF,TRBJ2-3,TRBV4-2
CASSRSPGTYNEQFF,TRBJ2-1,TRBV14